This is a list of T cell receptor beta chains from one sample in a study of cytomegalovirus exposure and HLA in healthy donors. The repertoire was sequenced with immunoSEQ multiplex PCR; TCRdb's copy has only in-frame clones and lacks some. The sample lists about 120,000 clones; 50% to 65% were seen once. Material: PBMCs. The receptor source for this set is a man aged 35 to 55 in good health and CMV-seropositive. Both conserved end residues are part of each CDR3. A D gene is named only where the DNA matches it firmly. Clone sizes are given selectively: once, few, many, or a class where the clone is expanded.

d_call | j_call | v_call | clone_size | cdr3_aa | cdr3_nt
- | TRBJ1-5 | TRBV5-1 | - | CASSLDRPNQPQHF | TGCGCCAGCAGCTTAGACAGGCCCAATCAGCCCCAGCATTTT
- | TRBJ1-5 | TRBV11-2 | - | CASSLDPGSNQPQHF | TGTGCCAGCAGCTTAGATCCAGGTAGCAATCAGCCCCAGCATTTT
TRBD1 | TRBJ2-1 | TRBV28 | - | CASKGSSGQYSSYNEQFF | TGTGCCTCCAAGGGGTCTTCGGGACAGTATAGCTCCTACAATGAGCAGTTCTTC
TRBD1 | TRBJ2-6 | TRBV5-6 | many | CASSRGLGANVLTF | TGTGCCAGCAGCAGGGGGCTCGGGGCCAACGTCCTGACTTTC
TRBD1 | TRBJ1-2 | TRBV6-5 | - | CASSGQGYYGYTF | TGTGCCAGCAGTGGACAGGGCTATTATGGCTACACCTTC
- | TRBJ2-5 | TRBV25-1 | - | CASSDRDRVQETQYF | TGTGCCAGCAGTGACCGGGATCGAGTTCAAGAGACCCAGTACTTC
TRBD2 | TRBJ2-3 | TRBV9 | - | CASSPTRLAGSTDTQYF | TGTGCCAGCAGCCCAACCCGACTAGCGGGTTCCACAGATACGCAGTATTTT
TRBD2 | TRBJ2-7 | TRBV5-1 | few | CASSNGRAGENYEQYF | TGCGCCAGCAGCAACGGACGAGCGGGGGAGAACTACGAGCAGTACTTC
TRBD1 | TRBJ1-2 | TRBV15 | - | CATSRTRQGEGYGYTF | TGTGCCACCAGCAGAACTCGACAGGGTGAGGGCTATGGCTACACCTTC
TRBD2 | TRBJ2-3 | TRBV25-1 | - | CASSEFLAGGTDTQYF | TGTGCCAGCAGTGAATTTCTAGCGGGGGGCACAGATACGCAGTATTTT
- | TRBJ2-1 | TRBV6-1 | few | CASSQDTGSYNEQFF | TGTGCCAGCAGTCAGGACACCGGCTCCTACAATGAGCAGTTCTTC
- | TRBJ1-1 | TRBV11-2 | few | CASSLVSKGAYTEAFF | TGTGCCAGCAGCTTAGTATCAAAAGGGGCTTACACTGAAGCTTTCTTT
TRBD1 | TRBJ2-1 | TRBV14 | - | CASKGRTGFPYNEQFF | TGTGCCAGCAAGGGGCGGACAGGTTTTCCCTACAATGAGCAGTTCTTC
- | TRBJ2-3 | TRBV4-2 | - | CASSQEGPKSSTDTQYF | TGTGCCAGCAGCCAAGAGGGCCCCAAGTCTAGCACAGATACGCAGTATTTT
- | TRBJ2-7 | TRBV5-6 | - | CASSLGQYQVSEQYF | TGTGCCAGCAGCTTGGGACAGTACCAGGTCAGCGAGCAGTACTTC
- | TRBJ1-5 | TRBV6-5 | few | CASSYSQGGGQPQHF | TGTGCCAGCAGTTACTCGCAGGGCGGGGGGCAGCCCCAGCATTTT
TRBD1 | TRBJ1-3 | TRBV28 | - | CASSTPGGGNTIYF | TGTGCCAGCAGTACCCCAGGGGGAGGAAACACCATATATTTT
- | TRBJ1-3 | TRBV25-1 | few | CASSEAPLGGNTIYF | TGTGCCAGCAGTGAGGCCCCCCTTGGTGGAAACACCATATATTTT
- | TRBJ1-6 | TRBV7-2 | - | CASSLDSWANSPLHF | TGTGCCAGCAGCTTAGACTCCTGGGCCAATTCACCCCTCCACTTT
- | TRBJ1-1 | TRBV20-1 | - | CSAPLLTEAFF | TGCAGTGCTCCTTTATTGACTGAAGCTTTCTTT
- | TRBJ2-3 | TRBV12-2 | - | CASRQTWTRHTDTQYF | TGTGCAAGTCGCCAAACCTGGACTAGACACACAGATACGCAGTATTTT
TRBD2 | TRBJ2-5 | TRBV7-9 | - | CASSLVSAGVSIKTQYF | TGTGCCAGCAGCTTAGTATCGGCGGGAGTATCAATAAAGACCCAGTACTTC
- | TRBJ1-6 | TRBV18 | - | CASSWTDPTNSPLHF | TGTGCCAGCTCATGGACAGACCCGACTAATTCACCCCTCCACTTT
- | TRBJ1-1 | TRBV28 | - | CASSIWEGQTNTEAFF | TGTGCCAGCAGCATCTGGGAAGGACAGACGAACACTGAAGCTTTCTTT
TRBD1 | TRBJ2-7 | TRBV7-2 | - | CASSPDRGGYEQYF | TGTGCCAGCAGCCCAGACAGGGGGGGCTACGAGCAGTACTTC
- | TRBJ2-7 | TRBV9 | - | CASSVGPGIVHYEQYF | TGTGCCAGCAGCGTAGGGCCGGGAATCGTTCACTACGAGCAGTACTTC
- | TRBJ2-2 | TRBV23-1 | - | CASARRANGELFF | TGCGCCAGCGCTAGGCGGGCAAACGGGGAGCTGTTTTTT